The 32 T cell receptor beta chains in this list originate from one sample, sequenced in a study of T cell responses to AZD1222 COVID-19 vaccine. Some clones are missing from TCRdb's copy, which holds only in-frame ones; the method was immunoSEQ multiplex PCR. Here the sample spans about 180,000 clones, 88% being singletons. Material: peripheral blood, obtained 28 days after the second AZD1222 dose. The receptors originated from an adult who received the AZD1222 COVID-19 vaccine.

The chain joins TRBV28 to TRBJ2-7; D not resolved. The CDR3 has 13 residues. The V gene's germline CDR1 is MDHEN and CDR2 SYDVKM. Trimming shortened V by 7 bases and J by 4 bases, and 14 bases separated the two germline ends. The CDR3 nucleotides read TGTGCCAGCACTCAAGAGTCCCCGTACGAGCAGTACTTC. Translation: CASTQESPYEQYF.

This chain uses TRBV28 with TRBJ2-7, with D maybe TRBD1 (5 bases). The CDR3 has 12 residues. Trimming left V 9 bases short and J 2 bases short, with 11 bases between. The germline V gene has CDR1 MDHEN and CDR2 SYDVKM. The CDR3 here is CARSGRAYEQYF. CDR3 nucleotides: TGTGCCAGGTCGGGCAGGGCCTACGAGCAGTACTTC.

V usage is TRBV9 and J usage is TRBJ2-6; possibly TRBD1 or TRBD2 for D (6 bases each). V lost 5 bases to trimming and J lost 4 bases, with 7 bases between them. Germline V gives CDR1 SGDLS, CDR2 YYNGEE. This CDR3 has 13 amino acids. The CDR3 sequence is CASRGGGANVLTF. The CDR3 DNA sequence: TGTGCCAGCAGGGGGGGCGGGGCCAACGTCCTGACTTTC.

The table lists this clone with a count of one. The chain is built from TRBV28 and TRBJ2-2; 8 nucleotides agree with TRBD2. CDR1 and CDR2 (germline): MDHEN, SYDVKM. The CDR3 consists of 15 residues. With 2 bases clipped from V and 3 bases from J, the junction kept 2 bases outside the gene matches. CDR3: CASSLAGGHTGELFF. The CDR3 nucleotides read TGTGCCAGCAGTTTAGCGGGAGGCCACACCGGGGAGCTGTTTTTT. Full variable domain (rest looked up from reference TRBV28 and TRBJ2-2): DVKVTQSSRYLVKRTGEKVFLECVQDMDHENMFWYRQDPGLGLRLIYFSYDVKMKEKGDIPEGYSVSREKKERFSLILESASTNQTSMYLCASSLAGGHTGELFFGEGSRLTVL.

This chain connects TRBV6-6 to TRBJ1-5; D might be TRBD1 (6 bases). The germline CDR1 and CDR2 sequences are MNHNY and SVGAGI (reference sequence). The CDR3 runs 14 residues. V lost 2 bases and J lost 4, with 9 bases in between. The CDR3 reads CASSYRQENQPQHF. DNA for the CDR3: TGTGCCAGCAGTTACAGACAGGAAAATCAGCCCCAGCATTTT.

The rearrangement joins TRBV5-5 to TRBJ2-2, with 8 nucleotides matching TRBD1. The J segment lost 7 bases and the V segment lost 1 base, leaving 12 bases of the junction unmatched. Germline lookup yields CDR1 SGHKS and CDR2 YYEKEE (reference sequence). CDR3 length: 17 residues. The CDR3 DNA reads TGTGCCAGCAGCTTGACGCTGGCAGGGGGCGAAGTCGGGGAGCTGTTTTTT. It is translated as CASSLTLAGGEVGELFF. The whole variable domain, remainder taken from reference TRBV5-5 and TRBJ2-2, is DAGVTQSPTHLIKTRGQQVTLRCSPISGHKSVSWYQQVLGQGPQFIFQYYEKEERGRGNFPDRFSARQFPNYSSELNVNALLLGDSALYLCASSLTLAGGEVGELFFGEGSRLTVL.

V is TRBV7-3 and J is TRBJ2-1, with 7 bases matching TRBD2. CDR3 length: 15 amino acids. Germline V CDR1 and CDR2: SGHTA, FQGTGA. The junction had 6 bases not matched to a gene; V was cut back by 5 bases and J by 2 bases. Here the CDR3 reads CASSPPGGAYNEQFF. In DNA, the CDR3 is TGTGCCAGCAGCCCCCCTGGGGGGGCCTACAATGAGCAGTTCTTC.

The CDR3 spells CASSVAWVDEQFF. The CDR3 nucleotides read TGTGCCAGCAGCGTAGCATGGGTTGATGAGCAGTTCTTC. The gene calls are TRBV9 and TRBJ2-1; D uncertain. The germline V and J ends were trimmed by 0 bases and 8 bases, with 9 bases remaining between them. The CDR3 has 13 amino acids. The germline V gene has CDR1 SGDLS and CDR2 YYNGEE.

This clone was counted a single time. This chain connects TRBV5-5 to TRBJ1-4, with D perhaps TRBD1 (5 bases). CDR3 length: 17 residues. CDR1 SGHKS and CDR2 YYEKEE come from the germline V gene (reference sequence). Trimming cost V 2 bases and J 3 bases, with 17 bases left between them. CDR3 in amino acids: CASSFEPWDGPNEKLFF. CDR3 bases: TGTGCCAGCAGCTTCGAGCCTTGGGACGGCCCTAATGAAAAACTGTTTTTT. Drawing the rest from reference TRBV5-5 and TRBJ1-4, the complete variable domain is DAGVTQSPTHLIKTRGQQVTLRCSPISGHKSVSWYQQVLGQGPQFIFQYYEKEERGRGNFPDRFSARQFPNYSSELNVNALLLGDSALYLCASSFEPWDGPNEKLFFGSGTQLSVL.

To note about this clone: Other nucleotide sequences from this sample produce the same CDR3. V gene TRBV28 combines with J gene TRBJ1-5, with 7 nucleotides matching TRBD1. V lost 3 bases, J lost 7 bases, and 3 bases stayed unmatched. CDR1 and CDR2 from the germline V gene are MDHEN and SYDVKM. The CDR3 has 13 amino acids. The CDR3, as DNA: TGTGCCAGCAGTTTGCAGGGGGGCCAGCCCCAGCATTTT. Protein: CASSLQGGQPQHF.

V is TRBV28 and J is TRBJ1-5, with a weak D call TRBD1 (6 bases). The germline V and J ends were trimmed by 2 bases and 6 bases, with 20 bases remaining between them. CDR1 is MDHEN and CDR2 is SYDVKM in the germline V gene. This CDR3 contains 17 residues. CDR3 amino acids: CASSLMEGRGRGQPQHF. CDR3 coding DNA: TGTGCCAGCAGTTTAATGGAGGGCAGGGGTAGGGGTCAGCCCCAGCATTTT.

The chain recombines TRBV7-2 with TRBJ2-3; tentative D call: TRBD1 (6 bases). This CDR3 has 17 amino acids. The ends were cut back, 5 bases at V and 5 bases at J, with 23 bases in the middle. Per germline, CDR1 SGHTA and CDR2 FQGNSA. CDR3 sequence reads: CASSVAGAAFGGDTQYF. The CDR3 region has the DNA TGTGCCAGCAGCGTGGCAGGGGCGGCCTTTGGTGGAGATACGCAGTATTTT.

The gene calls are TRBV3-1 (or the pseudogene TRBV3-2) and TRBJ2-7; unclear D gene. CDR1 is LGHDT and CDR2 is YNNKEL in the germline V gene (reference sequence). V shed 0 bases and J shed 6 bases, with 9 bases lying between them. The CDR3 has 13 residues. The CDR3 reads CASSQESWGEQYF. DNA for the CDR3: TGTGCCAGCAGCCAAGAGAGTTGGGGCGAGCAGTACTTC.

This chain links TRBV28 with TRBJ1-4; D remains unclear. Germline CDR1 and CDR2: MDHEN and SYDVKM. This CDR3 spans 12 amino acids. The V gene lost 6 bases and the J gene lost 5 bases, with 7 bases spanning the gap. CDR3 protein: CASSRKNEKLFF. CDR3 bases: TGTGCCAGCAGCAGAAAAAATGAAAAACTGTTTTTT.

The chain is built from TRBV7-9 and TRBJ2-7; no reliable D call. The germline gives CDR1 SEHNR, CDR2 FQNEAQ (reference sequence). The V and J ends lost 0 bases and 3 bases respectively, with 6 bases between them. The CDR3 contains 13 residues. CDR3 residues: CASSLASYYEQYF. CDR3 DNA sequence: TGTGCCAGCAGCTTAGCGTCTTACTACGAGCAGTACTTC.

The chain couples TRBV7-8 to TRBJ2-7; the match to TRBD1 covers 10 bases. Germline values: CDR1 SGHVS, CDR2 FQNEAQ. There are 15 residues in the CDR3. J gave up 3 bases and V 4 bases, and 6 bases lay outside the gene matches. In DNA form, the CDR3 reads TGTGCCAGCAGCTCGGGACAGGGGAGGGACTACGAGCAGTACTTC. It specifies CASSSGQGRDYEQYF.

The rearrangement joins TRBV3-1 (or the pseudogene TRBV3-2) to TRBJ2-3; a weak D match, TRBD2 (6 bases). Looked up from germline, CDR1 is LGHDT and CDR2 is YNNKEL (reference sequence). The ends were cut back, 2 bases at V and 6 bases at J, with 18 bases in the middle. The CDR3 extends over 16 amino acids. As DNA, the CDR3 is TGTGCCAGCAGCCAAACCTGGCTAGCGACCGCGGATACGCAGTATTTT. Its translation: CASSQTWLATADTQYF.

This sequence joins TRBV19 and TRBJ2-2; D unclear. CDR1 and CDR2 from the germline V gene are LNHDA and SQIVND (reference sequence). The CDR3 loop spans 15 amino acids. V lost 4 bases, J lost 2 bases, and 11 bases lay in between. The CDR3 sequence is CASSSGEPNTGELFF. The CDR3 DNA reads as TGTGCCAGTAGTAGCGGAGAGCCTAACACCGGGGAGCTGTTTTTT.

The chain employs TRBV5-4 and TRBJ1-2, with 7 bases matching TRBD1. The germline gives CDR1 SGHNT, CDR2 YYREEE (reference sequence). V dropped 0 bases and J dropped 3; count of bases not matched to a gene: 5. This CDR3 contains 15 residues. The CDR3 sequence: CASSLERGPDYGYTF. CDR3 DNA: TGTGCCAGCAGCTTGGAGAGGGGGCCGGACTATGGCTACACCTTC.

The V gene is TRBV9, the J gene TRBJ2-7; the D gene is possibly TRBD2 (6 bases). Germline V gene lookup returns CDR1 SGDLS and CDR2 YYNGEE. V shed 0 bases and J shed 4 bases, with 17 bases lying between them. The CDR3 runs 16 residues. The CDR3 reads CASSVATSTQLYEQYF. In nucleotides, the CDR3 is TGTGCCAGCAGCGTAGCTACTAGCACTCAACTTTACGAGCAGTACTTC.

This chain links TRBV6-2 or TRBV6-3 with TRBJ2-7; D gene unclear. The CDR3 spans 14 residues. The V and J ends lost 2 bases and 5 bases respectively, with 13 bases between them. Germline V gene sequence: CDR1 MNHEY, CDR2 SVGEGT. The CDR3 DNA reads TGTGCCAGCAGTTACGTGCTAGTTTCCCACGAGCAGTACTTC. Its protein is CASSYVLVSHEQYF.

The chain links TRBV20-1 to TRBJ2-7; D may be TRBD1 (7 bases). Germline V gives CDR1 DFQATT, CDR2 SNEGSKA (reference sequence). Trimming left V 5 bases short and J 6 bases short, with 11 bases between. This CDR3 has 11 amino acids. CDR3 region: CSAQGGGEQYF. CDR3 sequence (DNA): TGCAGTGCTCAGGGGGGCGGCGAGCAGTACTTC.

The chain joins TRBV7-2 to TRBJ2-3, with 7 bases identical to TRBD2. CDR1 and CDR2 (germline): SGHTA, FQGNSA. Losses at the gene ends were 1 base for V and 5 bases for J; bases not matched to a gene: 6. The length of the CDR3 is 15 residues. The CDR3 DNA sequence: TGTGCCAGCAGCTTAGGGGGGAGGGCCATAGATACGCAGTATTTT. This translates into CASSLGGRAIDTQYF.

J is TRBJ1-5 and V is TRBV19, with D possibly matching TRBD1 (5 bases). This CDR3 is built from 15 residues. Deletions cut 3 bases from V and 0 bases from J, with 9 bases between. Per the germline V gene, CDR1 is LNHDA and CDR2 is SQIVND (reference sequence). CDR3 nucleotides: TGTGCCAGTAGTATGGGGCAGAATAGCAATCAGCCCCAGCATTTT. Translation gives CASSMGQNSNQPQHF.

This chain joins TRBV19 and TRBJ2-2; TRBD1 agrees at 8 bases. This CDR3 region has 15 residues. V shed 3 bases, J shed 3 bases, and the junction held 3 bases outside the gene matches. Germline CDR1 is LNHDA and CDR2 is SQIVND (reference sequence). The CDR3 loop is CASSMAGGYTGELFF. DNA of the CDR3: TGTGCCAGTAGTATGGCAGGGGGCTACACCGGGGAGCTGTTTTTT.

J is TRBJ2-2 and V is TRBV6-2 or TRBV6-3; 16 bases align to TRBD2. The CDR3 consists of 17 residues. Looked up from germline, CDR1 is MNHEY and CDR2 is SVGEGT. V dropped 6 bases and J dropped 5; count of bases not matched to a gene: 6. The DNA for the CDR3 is TGTGCCAGCAGCTCGGGACTAGCGGGAGGGAGAACCGGGGAGCTGTTTTTT. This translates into CASSSGLAGGRTGELFF.

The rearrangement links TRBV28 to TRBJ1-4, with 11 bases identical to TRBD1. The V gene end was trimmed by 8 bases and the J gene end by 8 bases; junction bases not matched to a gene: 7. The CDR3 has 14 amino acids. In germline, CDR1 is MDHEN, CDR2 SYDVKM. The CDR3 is CASQKGQGAEKLFF. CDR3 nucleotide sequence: TGTGCCAGCCAAAAAGGACAGGGGGCCGAAAAACTGTTTTTT.

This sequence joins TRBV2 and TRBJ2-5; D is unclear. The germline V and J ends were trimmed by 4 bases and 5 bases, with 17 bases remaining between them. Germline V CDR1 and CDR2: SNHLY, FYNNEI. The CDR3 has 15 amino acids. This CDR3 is CASSVMGLKAETQYF. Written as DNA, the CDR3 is TGTGCCAGCAGTGTTATGGGCCTCAAGGCGGAGACCCAGTACTTC.

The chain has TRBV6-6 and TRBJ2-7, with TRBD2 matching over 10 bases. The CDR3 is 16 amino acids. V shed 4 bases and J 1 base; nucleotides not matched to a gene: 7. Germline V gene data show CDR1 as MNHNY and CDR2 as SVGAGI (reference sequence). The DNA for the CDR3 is TGTGCCAGCAGTTTCCCGACTAGCGGGTTGTCCTACGAGCAGTACTTC. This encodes CASSFPTSGLSYEQYF.

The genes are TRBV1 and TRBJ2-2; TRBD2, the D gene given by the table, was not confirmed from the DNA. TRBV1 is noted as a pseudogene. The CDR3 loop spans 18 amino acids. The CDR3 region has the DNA TGCACCAGCAGCCGAACCGCCGAGGTAGCGGGAAGGGGCGGGGAGCTGTTTTTT. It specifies CTSSRTAEVAGRGGELFF.

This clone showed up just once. The CDR3 region is CASSLGPGMSQPQHF. The CDR3 bases are TGTGCCAGCAGCTTAGGTCCAGGGATGAGTCAGCCCCAGCATTTT. The rearrangement links TRBV7-2 to TRBJ1-5; D perhaps matches TRBD1 (5 bases). Trimming pared 1 base from V and 6 bases from J, leaving 13 bases between. Germline V gene data show CDR1 as SGHTA and CDR2 as FQGNSA. This CDR3 contains 15 residues. The variable domain in full, with the rest retrieved from reference TRBV7-2 and TRBJ1-5, is GAGVSQSPSNKVTEKGKDVELRCDPISGHTALYWYRQSLGQGLEFLIYFQGNSAPDKSGLPSDRFSAERTGGSVSTLTIQRTQQEDSAVYLCASSLGPGMSQPQHFGDGTRLSIL.

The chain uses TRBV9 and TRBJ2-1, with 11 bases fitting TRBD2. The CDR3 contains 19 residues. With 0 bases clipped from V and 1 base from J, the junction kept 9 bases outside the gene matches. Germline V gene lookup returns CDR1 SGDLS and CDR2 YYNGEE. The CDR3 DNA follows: TGTGCCAGCAGCGTAGCTCTCACTAGCGGGAGTCTATCCTACAATGAGCAGTTCTTC. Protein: CASSVALTSGSLSYNEQFF.